A single sample is the source of the 10 T cell receptor beta chains below, sequenced in a study of blood T cells in healthy people across ages. Sample-barcoded 5' priming and a J-beta primer mix drove a second PCR of about 6 to 12 cycles. TCRdb independently ran MiXCR on the 5' RACE reads; one entry per CDR3 protein. The sample yields hundreds of thousands of distinct CDR3 sequences, more than 40% seen once. Sample: blood. The receptors here all came from a woman in her fifties or sixties in good health.

As regards this clonotype: At one end the junction does not follow the germline gene, possibly because of a read error. The chain has TRBV20-1 and TRBJ2-1; 7 bases map to TRBD2. Germline loops: CDR1 DFQATT, CDR2 SNEGSKA (reference sequence). CDR3 size: 15 residues. Here the CDR3 reads CSARDWGGPGNEQFF. In DNA form, the CDR3 reads TGCAGTGCCAGAGATTGGGGAGGGCCGGGAAATGAGCAGTTCTTC.

DNA of the CDR3: TGCGCCAGCAGGACTACAGAGAACACTGAAGCTTTCTTT. Translation gives CASRTTENTEAFF. The V gene is TRBV5-1, the J gene TRBJ1-1; no firm D call. V lost 5 bases to trimming and J lost 1 base, with 9 bases between them. The CDR3 is 13 residues long. Germline values: CDR1 SGHRS, CDR2 YFSETQ.

The gene calls are TRBV28 and TRBJ1-1, with 12 positions matching TRBD1. The CDR3 is 17 residues long. Germline-derived CDR1 and CDR2 are MDHEN and SYDVKM. V was pared by 3 bases and J by 6 bases, with 11 bases of the junction left unmatched. Here the CDR3 reads CASSLGGTGGRFAEAFF. The CDR3 bases are TGTGCCAGCAGTTTGGGGGGGACAGGGGGCCGGTTTGCTGAAGCTTTCTTT.

In this sample, this clonotype turned up many times. This rearrangement joins TRBV6-5 to TRBJ2-7; 14 nucleotides agree with TRBD2. The CDR3 runs 16 residues. Germline V lookup: CDR1 MNHEY, CDR2 SVGAGI. J lost 4 bases, V lost 5 bases, and 7 bases had no gene match. The CDR3, as DNA: TGTGCCAGCAGTCCTGGGACTAGCGGGAGTGAGTACGAGCAGTACTTC. It is translated as CASSPGTSGSEYEQYF.

This clonotype has more than one count but fewer than ten. The rearrangement links TRBV20-1 to TRBJ2-6; TRBD1 aligns across 9 bases. CDR3 size: 17 residues. J gave up 0 bases and V 4 bases, and 7 bases lay outside the gene matches. Germline lookup yields CDR1 DFQATT and CDR2 SNEGSKA (reference sequence). The CDR3 DNA reads TGCAGTGCTAAGTCCGGGACAGGGATCTCTGGGGCCAACGTCCTGACTTTC. This sequence encodes CSAKSGTGISGANVLTF.

This clonotype has just a few counts. The chain employs TRBV12-3 or TRBV12-4 and TRBJ2-1; D is unclear. The CDR3 length is 15 residues. The V gene lost 1 base and the J gene lost 3 bases, with 10 bases spanning the gap. CDR3 coding DNA: TGTGCCAGCAGTTTAGGGGGTTTCATCTACAATGAGCAGTTCTTC. Encoded protein: CASSLGGFIYNEQFF.

The chain carries TRBV12-3 or TRBV12-4 and TRBJ2-2; the D is unclear. There are 13 residues in the CDR3. Trimming removed 4 bases from V and 6 bases from J, with 9 bases in between. CDR3 sequence: CASSWYGPGELFF. For the CDR3, the DNA is TGTGCCAGCAGTTGGTATGGCCCCGGGGAGCTGTTTTTT.

This clonotype was seen more than once but under ten times. The V gene is TRBV20-1, the J gene TRBJ2-1; TRBD1 matches at 9 bases. There are 14 residues in the CDR3. The germline V gene has CDR1 DFQATT and CDR2 SNEGSKA (reference sequence). V was clipped by 5 bases and J by 10 bases; unmatched bases: 12. CDR3 amino acids: CSAPDRGWTYEQFF. The CDR3 DNA is TGCAGTGCTCCAGACAGGGGGTGGACCTACGAGCAGTTCTTC.

CDR3 in DNA: TGCAGCGGCCAATTCCAAGGAGGGGGTAGGCGGTACTTC. Amino acid sequence: CSGQFQGGGRRYF. V usage is TRBV29-1 and J usage is TRBJ2-7; tentatively, D is TRBD1 or TRBD2 (6 bases each). Per the germline V gene, CDR1 is SQVTM and CDR2 is ANQGSEA. The CDR3 consists of 13 residues. The V and J ends lost 7 bases and 12 bases respectively, with 25 bases between them.

This clonotype was seen many times. The V and J genes are TRBV7-3 and TRBJ1-2; 12 bases are shared with TRBD1. The germline CDR1 and CDR2 sequences are SGHTA and FQGTGA. After removal of 3 bases from V and 3 bases from J, the junction contained 2 bases not matched to a gene. The CDR3 has 15 amino acids. The CDR3 protein is CASSFGTGGDYGYTF. The DNA of the CDR3 is TGTGCCAGCAGCTTTGGGACAGGGGGCGACTATGGCTACACCTTC.